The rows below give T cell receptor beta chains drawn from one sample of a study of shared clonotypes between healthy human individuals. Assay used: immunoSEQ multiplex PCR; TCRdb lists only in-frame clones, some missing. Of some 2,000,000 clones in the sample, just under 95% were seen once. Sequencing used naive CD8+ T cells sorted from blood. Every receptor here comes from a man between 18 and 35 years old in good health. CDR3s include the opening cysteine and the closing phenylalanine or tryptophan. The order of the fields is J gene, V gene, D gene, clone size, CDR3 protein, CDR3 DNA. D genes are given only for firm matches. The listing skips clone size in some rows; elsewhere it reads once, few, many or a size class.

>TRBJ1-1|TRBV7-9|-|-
CASSVTAFKEAFF
TGTGCCAGCAGCGTGACAGCGTTTAAGGAAGCTTTCTTT
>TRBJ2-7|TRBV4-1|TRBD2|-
CASSQSGLAGVDEQYF
TGCGCCAGCAGCCAGTCCGGACTAGCGGGAGTAGACGAGCAGTACTTC
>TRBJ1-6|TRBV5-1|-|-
CASSQDGYSPLHF
TGCGCCAGCAGCCAGGATGGATATTCACCCCTCCACTTT
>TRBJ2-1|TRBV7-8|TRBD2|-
CASSHARDYNNEQFF
TGTGCCAGCAGCCACGCCCGGGACTACAACAATGAGCAGTTCTTC
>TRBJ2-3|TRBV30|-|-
CAWATANTQYF
TGTGCCTGGGCCACGGCGAATACGCAGTATTTT
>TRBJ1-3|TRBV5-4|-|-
CASSLYENTIYF
TGTGCCAGCAGCTTGTACGAAAACACCATATATTTT
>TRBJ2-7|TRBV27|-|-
CASSLSLGLAAYEQYF
TGTGCCAGCAGTTTATCATTAGGGTTGGCTGCTTACGAGCAGTACTTC
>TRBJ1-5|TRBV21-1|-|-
CASSSWAGSNQPQHF
TGTGCCAGCAGCTCTTGGGCGGGGTCCAATCAGCCCCAGCATTTT
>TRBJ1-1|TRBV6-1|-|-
CASSASGGEVNTEAFF
TGTGCCAGCAGTGCCTCCGGGGGAGAGGTGAACACTGAAGCTTTCTTT
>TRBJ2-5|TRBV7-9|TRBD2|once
CASSSGLAGGGYKETQYF
TGTGCCAGCAGCTCCGGACTAGCGGGAGGGGGATACAAAGAGACCCAGTACTTC
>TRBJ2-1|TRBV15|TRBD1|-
CATSREGQGYNEQFF
TGTGCCACCAGCAGAGAGGGACAGGGATACAATGAGCAGTTCTTC
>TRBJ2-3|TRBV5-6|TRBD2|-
CASSLGLAADTQYF
TGTGCCAGCAGCTTGGGACTAGCAGCAGATACGCAGTATTTT
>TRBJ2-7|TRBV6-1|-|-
CASSDGGGYEQYF
TGTGCCAGCAGTGACGGGGGCGGCTACGAGCAGTACTTC
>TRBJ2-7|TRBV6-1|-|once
CASSELGTVYEQYF
TGTGCCAGCAGTGAATTAGGGACCGTCTACGAGCAGTACTTC
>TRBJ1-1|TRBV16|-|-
CASSPRTEAFF
TGTGCCAGCAGCCCCCGTACTGAAGCTTTCTTT
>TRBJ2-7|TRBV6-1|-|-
CASSDEGTYEQYF
TGTGCCAGCAGTGATGAGGGAACCTACGAGCAGTACTTC
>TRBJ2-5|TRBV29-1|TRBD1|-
CSVIPRDRGRETQYF
TGCAGCGTGATACCCCGGGACAGGGGGAGAGAGACCCAGTACTTC
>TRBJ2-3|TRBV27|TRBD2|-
CASSFRTSGGTDTQYF
TGTGCCAGCAGTTTCCGGACTAGCGGGGGCACAGATACGCAGTATTTT
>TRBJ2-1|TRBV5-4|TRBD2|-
CASSYPSGSSGNEQFF
TGTGCCAGCAGCTATCCTAGCGGATCCAGTGGGAATGAGCAGTTCTTC
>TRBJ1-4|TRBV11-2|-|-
CASSPTGATNEKLFF
TGTGCCAGCAGCCCGACGGGGGCAACTAATGAAAAACTGTTTTTT
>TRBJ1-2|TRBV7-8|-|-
CASSSQGGNYGYTF
TGTGCCAGCAGCTCACAGGGAGGTAACTATGGCTACACCTTC
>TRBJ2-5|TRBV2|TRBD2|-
CASSPGLAGGRETQYF
TGTGCCAGCAGCCCGGGACTAGCGGGGGGTAGAGAGACCCAGTACTTC
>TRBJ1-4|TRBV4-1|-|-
CASSQGFQDATNEKLFF
TGCGCCAGCAGCCAAGGATTTCAGGATGCAACTAATGAAAAACTGTTTTTT
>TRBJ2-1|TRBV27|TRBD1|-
CASSSVGTGYNEQFF
TGTGCCAGCAGTTCGGTAGGGACAGGATACAATGAGCAGTTCTTC
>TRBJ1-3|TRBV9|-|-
CASSVETGDRNTIYF
TGTGCCAGCAGCGTAGAGACAGGAGACCGAAACACCATATATTTT
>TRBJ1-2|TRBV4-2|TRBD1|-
CASSQEARTGANYGYTF
TGTGCCAGCAGCCAAGAAGCTCGGACAGGGGCTAACTATGGCTACACCTTC
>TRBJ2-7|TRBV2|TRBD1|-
CASNHPFRGQKYEQYF
TGTGCCAGCAATCACCCTTTCCGGGGACAGAAGTACGAGCAGTACTTC
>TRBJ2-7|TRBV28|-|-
CATAAGSEQYF
TGTGCCACCGCCGCGGGGAGTGAGCAGTACTTC
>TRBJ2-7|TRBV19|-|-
CASSQDSMTYEQYF
TGTGCCAGTAGCCAGGACAGTATGACTTACGAGCAGTACTTC
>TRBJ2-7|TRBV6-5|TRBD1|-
CASSWTGDAYEQYF
TGTGCCAGCAGTTGGACAGGGGACGCGTACGAGCAGTACTTC
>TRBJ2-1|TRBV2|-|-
CASRTAVTVNYNEQFF
TGTGCCAGCAGAACTGCGGTGACAGTCAACTACAATGAGCAGTTCTTC
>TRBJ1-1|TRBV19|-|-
CASSPVGNTEAFF
TGTGCCAGTAGTCCAGTCGGGAACACTGAAGCTTTCTTT
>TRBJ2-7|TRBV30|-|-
CAWSVQVHEQYF
TGTGCCTGGAGTGTGCAAGTCCACGAGCAGTACTTC
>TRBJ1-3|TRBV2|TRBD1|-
CASSERTGGDGNTIYF
TGTGCCAGCAGTGAGCGGACAGGGGGTGATGGAAACACCATATATTTT
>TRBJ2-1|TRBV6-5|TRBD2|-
CASSPLGGGATEQFF
TGTGCCAGCAGTCCCCTTGGCGGGGGGGCCACTGAGCAGTTCTTC
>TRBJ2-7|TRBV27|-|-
CASSSHRDTLSYEQYF
TGTGCCAGCAGTAGTCACAGGGACACTCTCTCCTACGAGCAGTACTTC